One TCR beta chain is described in this entry. Its specificity is unknown. The repertoire was sequenced with immunoSEQ multiplex PCR; TCRdb's copy has only in-frame clones and lacks some. Of approximately 43,000 clones listed, approximately 90% are singletons. V was trimmed by 5 bases and J by 7 bases, leaving 18 bases between them. The CDR3 is 15 amino acids. The germline V gene has CDR1 SGHTA and CDR2 FQGNSA. This sample was included in a study of T cell responses to AZD1222 COVID-19 vaccine. Study outcomes and limitations: In all cases, repertoires were sampled only after the peak T cell response.

The chain joins TRBV7-2 to TRBJ1-5, with D possibly matching TRBD1 (5 bases). The TCR originated in an adult who received the AZD1222 COVID-19 vaccine. The sequencing here drew on peripheral blood, taken 28 days after the second AZD1222 dose. In DNA form, the CDR3 reads TGTGCCAGCAGCCCCCATGCGGACATTCAACAGCCCCAGCATTTT. Protein product: CASSPHADIQQPQHF.